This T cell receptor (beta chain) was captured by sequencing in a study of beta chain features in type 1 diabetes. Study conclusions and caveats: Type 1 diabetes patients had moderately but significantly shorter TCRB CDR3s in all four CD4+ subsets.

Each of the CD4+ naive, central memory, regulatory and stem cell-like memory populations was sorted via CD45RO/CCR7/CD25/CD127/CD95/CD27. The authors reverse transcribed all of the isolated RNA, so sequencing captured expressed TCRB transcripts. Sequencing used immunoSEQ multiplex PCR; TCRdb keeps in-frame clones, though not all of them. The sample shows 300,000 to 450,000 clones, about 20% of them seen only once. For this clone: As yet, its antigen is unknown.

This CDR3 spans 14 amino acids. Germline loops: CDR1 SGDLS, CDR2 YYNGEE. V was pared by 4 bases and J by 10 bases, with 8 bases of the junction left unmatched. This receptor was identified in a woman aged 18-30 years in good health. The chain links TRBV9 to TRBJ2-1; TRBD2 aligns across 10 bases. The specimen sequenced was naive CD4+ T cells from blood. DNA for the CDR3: TGTGCCAGCAGCCCGAGCGGGAGGGCCGCCGAGCAGTTCTTC. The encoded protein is CASSPSGRAAEQFF. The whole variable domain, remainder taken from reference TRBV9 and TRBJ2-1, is DSGVTQTPKHLITATGQRVTLRCSPRSGDLSVYWYQQSLDQGLQFLIQYYNGEERAKGNILERFSAQQFPDLHSELNLSSLELGDSALYFCASSPSGRAAEQFFGPGTRLTVL.